The clone carrying this T cell receptor (beta chain) came up once. The V end was cut by 3 bases, the J end by 8 bases, with 17 bases between. Germline V gives CDR1 SGHRS, CDR2 YFSETQ. CDR3 length: 14 residues. TCRdb's copy holds only in-frame clones and misses some; the assay was immunoSEQ multiplex PCR. The profile shows some 81,000 clones, about 91% of them singletons. This sample stems from a study of technical replicates of blood from a handful of donors. V gene TRBV5-1 combines with J gene TRBJ1-2; TRBD1 is a possible D gene (6 bases). The source of this sequence is a human donor in good health. Sequenced input: T cells isolated from PBMCs. The CDR3 reads CASSSLQGSEGYTF. The CDR3 coding sequence is TGCGCCAGCAGCTCATTACAGGGATCGGAGGGCTACACCTTC.